This T cell receptor (beta chain) appears in the sequencing data of a study of shared clonotypes between healthy human individuals (dated by TCRdb to about 2020). For the study in its entirety: Three men and a couple of women, aged 18 to 49 years, made up the cohort. For each donor, CD4 naive and CD4 memory were each run on three plates, CD8 naive on two plates, and CD8 memory on one plate. Blood TCR repertoires of roughly 5 healthy adults were deeply sequenced to estimate repertoire size and the extent of clonotype sharing between individuals. Libraries were prepared and TCR repertoires were sequenced by different laboratories using diverse techniques, in order to increase sequencing depth and limit assay-specific biases. Each donor's leukapheresis produced roughly between about 0.8 and 8.9 billion PBMCs. Broad study findings and their caveats: Only blood was sampled, and tissue TCR repertoires likely differ from those in blood. Based on pairwise subsampling, the degree of clonotype sharing among donors was expected to be affected by sequencing depth. Sharing across a few donors was observed for 5% to 6.5% of naive CD4, over 3% of naive CD8, over 2% of memory CD4, and over 0.3% of memory CD8 clonotypes. Compared with non-shared clonotypes, clonotypes shared by all four sorted-subset donors had higher generation probabilities. Incomplete sequencing was indicated by rarefaction of sorted-subset datasets, despite the large sequencing depth. Naive subsets generally had larger estimated clonotype richness than memory subsets did. The genetic and exposure-history diversity represented was limited by the small number of donors.

The germline V gene gives CDR1 as SGDLS and CDR2 as YYNGEE. Trimming removed 4 bases from V and 6 bases from J; the gene matches leave 9 bases unexplained. The CDR3 measures 17 amino acids from cysteine to phenylalanine. Only the CDR3 DNA stays, 51 bases, in frame from base 1. Using the deep immunoSEQ assay, multiplex PCR amplified TCR CDR3 regions from genomic DNA. Extracted genomic DNA from each cell subset was distributed evenly across all wells of several immunoSEQ 96-well plates, and each plate was treated as a replicate. For sorted subsets, 150 to 200 ng genomic DNA, equal to tens of thousands of T cell genomes, was loaded into each replicate PCR. Purified libraries were measured with a Qubit 3.0 fluorometer, size-checked on a Bioanalyzer 2100, and measured again with the KAPA Library Quantification kit. Every immunoSEQ 96-well plate was sequenced on a separate single-read 150-cycle Illumina NextSeq 550 flow cell. The authors processed their data as follows. The immunoSEQ output contained only junctional sequences without quality scores, so filtering could not match that applied to full-length reads. To assign V/J genes and CDR3, sequences were annotated against IMGT germline references using PyIR, a Python wrapper for IgBLAST v1.9. Reads were removed for weak V/J assignments (E-value above 1e-6), missing CDR3, stop codons, out-of-frame junctions, or ambiguous translated residues. V3J clonotypes were defined as sequences sharing the same inferred V gene, J gene, and CDR3 amino acid sequence. Percentage overlap between repertoires was computed as shared unique clonotypes divided by the size of the smaller repertoire. Richness of each repertoire was evaluated using RTK rarefaction, the Chao1 estimator, and Recon v2.1 estimates of unobserved clonotypes. Generation probabilities for all TCRbeta clonotypes obtained by the gDNA method from a handful of donors were computed using OLGA. TCRdb limited this immuneACCESS table to in-frame rearrangements with V and J called. A share of clones is missing; checked studies link under half to unresolved V genes, and the rest is unexplained. V and J calls and clone size come straight from that table; D and trimming were deduced from the DNA. This sample is represented by about 2.4 million clones; roughly 93% of them were singletons. The ten top clones hold around 0.4% of the sample.

Donors were healthy HIV-negative adults with no recently reported acute infections or vaccinations. Every donor was a Caucasian adult living in Nashville, Tennessee, USA. CD4+ T cells were enriched through magnetic negative selection, after which naive cells were positively selected on CD45RA and the remaining negative fraction served as the memory subset. Blood was obtained by leukapheresis, after which PBMCs were separated by Ficoll-Histopaque density gradient centrifugation and cryopreserved in liquid nitrogen vapor phase. Analytical flow cytometry was used to check the purity and quantity of every magnetically sorted T cell population. Genomic DNA was isolated from every sorted fraction and measured by UV absorbance on a Nanodrop 2000c. A note on this clone: There is no known antigen for this receptor. No base quality values were provided; no much bigger clone lies one nucleotide off.

The receptor was derived from a man in his late teens or twenties in good health. Some clones in this sample may be carry-over from other donors' samples. The sample was naive CD4+ T cells from PBMCs. The intended sense of this specimen's cell subset or site label: CD45RA+ positively selected. In this chain, TRBV9 is recombined with TRBJ2-1, with 14 bases in between that match TRBD2. The encoded CDR3 is CASSSASGLAGGNEQFF. Read as DNA, the sequence is TGTGCCAGCAGCTCCGCTAGTGGACTAGCGGGAGGCAATGAGCAGTTCTTC.